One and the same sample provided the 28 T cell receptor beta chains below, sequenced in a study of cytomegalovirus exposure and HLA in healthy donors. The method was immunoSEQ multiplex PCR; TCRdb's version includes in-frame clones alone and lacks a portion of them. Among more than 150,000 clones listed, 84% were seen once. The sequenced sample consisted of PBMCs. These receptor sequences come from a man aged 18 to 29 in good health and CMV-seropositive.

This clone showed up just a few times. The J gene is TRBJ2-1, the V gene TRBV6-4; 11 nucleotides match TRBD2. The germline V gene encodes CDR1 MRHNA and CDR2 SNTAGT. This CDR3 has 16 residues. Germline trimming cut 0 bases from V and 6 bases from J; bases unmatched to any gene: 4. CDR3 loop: CASSDSATSGSNEQFF. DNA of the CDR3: TGTGCCAGCAGTGACTCGGCTACTAGCGGGAGCAATGAGCAGTTCTTC.

The CDR3 nucleotides read TGTGCCAGCAACTCAGGGGGAGCGAACACCGGGGAGCTGTTTTTT. Its protein product is CASNSGGANTGELFF. The chain combines TRBV5-4 with TRBJ2-2, with 7 bases aligning to TRBD1. After removal of 6 bases from V and 0 bases from J, the junction contained 5 bases not matched to a gene. The CDR3 consists of 15 residues. Germline CDR1 SGHNT, CDR2 YYREEE (reference sequence). Using reference TRBV5-4 and TRBJ2-2 for the parts outside the CDR3, the full variable domain is ETGVTQSPTHLIKTRGQQVTLRCSSQSGHNTVSWYQQALGQGPQFIFQYYREEENGRGNFPPRFSGLQFPNYSSELNVNALELDDSALYLCASNSGGANTGELFFGEGSRLTVL.

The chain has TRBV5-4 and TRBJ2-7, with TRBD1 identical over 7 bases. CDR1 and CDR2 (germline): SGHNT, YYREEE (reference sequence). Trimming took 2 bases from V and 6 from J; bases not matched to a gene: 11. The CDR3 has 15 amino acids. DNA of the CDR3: TGTGCCAGCAGCTTCCCCGGGACAGAGTTTCCCGAGCAGTACTTC. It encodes CASSFPGTEFPEQYF.

The CDR3 bases are TGTGCCACCCGTGACAGTTCCTACGAGCAGTACTTC. Its protein is CATRDSSYEQYF. The chain combines TRBV15 with TRBJ2-7; weak D call: TRBD1 (5 bases). Germline V gives CDR1 LNHNV, CDR2 YYDKDF (reference sequence). The CDR3 totals 12 residues. V was pared by 8 bases and J by 1 base, with 9 bases between.

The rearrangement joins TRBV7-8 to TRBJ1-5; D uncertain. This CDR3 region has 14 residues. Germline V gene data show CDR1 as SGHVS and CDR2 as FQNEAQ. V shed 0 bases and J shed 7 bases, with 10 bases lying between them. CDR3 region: CASSLARGYQPQHF. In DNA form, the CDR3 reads TGTGCCAGCAGCTTAGCGCGGGGTTACCAGCCCCAGCATTTT.

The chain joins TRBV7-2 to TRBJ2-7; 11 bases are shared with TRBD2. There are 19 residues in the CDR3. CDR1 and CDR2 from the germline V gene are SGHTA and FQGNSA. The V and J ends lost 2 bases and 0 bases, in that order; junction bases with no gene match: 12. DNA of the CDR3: TGTGCCAGCAGCTTAAGTCCACAGGGACTAGCGGTGAGCTCCTACGAGCAGTACTTC. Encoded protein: CASSLSPQGLAVSSYEQYF.

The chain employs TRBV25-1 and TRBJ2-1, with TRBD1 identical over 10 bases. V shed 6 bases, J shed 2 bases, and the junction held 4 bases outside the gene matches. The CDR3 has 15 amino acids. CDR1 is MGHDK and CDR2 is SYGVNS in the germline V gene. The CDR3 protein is CASSVTGGTYNEQFF. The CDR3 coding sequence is TGTGCCAGCAGCGTGACAGGGGGCACCTACAATGAGCAGTTCTTC. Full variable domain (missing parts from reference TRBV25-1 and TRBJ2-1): EADIYQTPRYLVIGTGKKITLECSQTMGHDKMYWYQQDPGMELHLIHYSYGVNSTEKGDLSSESTVSRIRTEHFPLTLESARPSHTSQYLCASSVTGGTYNEQFFGPGTRLTVL.

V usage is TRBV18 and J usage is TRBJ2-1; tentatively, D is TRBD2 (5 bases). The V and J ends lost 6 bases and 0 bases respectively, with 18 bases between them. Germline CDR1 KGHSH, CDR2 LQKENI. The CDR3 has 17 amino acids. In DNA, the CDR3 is TGTGCCAGCTCGAAGCCCGGGGAACGGGACTCCTACAATGAGCAGTTCTTC. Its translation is CASSKPGERDSYNEQFF.

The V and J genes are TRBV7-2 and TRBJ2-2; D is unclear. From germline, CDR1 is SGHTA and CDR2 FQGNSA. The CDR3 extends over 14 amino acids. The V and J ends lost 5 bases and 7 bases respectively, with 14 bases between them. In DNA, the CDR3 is TGTGCCAGCAGCCGCGACCTAGTGGGCGGGGAGCTGTTTTTT. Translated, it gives CASSRDLVGGELFF.

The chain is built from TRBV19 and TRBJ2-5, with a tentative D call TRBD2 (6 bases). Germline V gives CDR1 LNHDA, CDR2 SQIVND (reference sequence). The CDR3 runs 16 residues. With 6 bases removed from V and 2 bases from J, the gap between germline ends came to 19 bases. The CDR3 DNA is TGTGCCAGTAGCCCGGATAGCGGAGCGATTCAAGAGACCCAGTACTTC. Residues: CASSPDSGAIQETQYF.

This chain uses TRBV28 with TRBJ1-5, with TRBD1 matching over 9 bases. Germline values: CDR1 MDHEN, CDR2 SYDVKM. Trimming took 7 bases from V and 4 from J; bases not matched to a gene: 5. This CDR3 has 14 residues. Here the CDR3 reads CASTPDRGNQPQHF. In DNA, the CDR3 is TGTGCCAGCACCCCGGACAGGGGTAATCAGCCCCAGCATTTT.

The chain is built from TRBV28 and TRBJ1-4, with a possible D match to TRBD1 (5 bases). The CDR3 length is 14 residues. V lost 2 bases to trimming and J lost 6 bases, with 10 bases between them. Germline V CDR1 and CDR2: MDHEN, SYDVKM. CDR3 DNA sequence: TGTGCCAGCAGTTTAGCCAGGGCTGATGAAAAACTGTTTTTT. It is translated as CASSLARADEKLFF.

The CDR3 loop is CASSTPWETTGTDTQYF. Here the CDR3 DNA reads TGTGCCAGCAGCACCCCCTGGGAGACAACCGGCACAGATACGCAGTATTTT. The chain joins TRBV21-1 to TRBJ2-3; TRBD2 is the table's D call, not checked against the DNA. TRBV21-1 is deemed a pseudogene. The CDR3 consists of 17 residues.

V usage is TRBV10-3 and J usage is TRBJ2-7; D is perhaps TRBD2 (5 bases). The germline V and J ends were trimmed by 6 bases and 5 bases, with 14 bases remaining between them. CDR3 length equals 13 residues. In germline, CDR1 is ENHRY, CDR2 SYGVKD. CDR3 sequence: CAIREAAIHEQYF. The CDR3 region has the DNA TGTGCCATCAGAGAAGCGGCTATCCACGAGCAGTACTTC.

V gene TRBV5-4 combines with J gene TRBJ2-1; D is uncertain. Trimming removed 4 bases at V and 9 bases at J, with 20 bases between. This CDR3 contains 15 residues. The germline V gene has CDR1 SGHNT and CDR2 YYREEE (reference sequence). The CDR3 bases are TGTGCCAGCAGCCTGGCGCGGTCCCAGTCCACTGAGCAGTTCTTC. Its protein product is CASSLARSQSTEQFF.

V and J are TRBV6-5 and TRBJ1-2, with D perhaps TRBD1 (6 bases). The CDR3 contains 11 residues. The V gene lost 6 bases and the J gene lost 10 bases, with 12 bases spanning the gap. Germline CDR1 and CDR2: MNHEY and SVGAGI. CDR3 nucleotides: TGTGCCAGCAGCAGCACAGGGCACTACACCTTC. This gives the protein CASSSTGHYTF.

The CDR3 loop reads CASSDRTGLAGLNEQFF. Here the CDR3 DNA reads TGTGCCAGCAGTGATAGAACGGGACTAGCGGGGCTCAATGAGCAGTTCTTC. The chain has TRBV25-1 and TRBJ2-1; 13 bases are a match to TRBD2. Per the germline V gene, CDR1 is MGHDK and CDR2 is SYGVNS. The V and J ends lost 3 bases and 6 bases, in that order; junction bases with no gene match: 8. The CDR3 loop spans 17 amino acids.

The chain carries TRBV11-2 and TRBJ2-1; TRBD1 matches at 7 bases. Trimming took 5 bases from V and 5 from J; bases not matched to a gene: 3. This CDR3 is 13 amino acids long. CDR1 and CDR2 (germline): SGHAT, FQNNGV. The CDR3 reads CASSTTGNNEQFF. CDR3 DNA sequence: TGTGCCAGCAGCACGACAGGGAACAATGAGCAGTTCTTC.

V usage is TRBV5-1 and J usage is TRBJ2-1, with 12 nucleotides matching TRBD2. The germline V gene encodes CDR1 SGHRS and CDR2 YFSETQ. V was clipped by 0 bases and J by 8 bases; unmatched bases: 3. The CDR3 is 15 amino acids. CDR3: CASSLGLAGGDEQFF. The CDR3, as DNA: TGCGCCAGCAGCTTGGGCCTAGCGGGGGGGGATGAGCAGTTCTTC.

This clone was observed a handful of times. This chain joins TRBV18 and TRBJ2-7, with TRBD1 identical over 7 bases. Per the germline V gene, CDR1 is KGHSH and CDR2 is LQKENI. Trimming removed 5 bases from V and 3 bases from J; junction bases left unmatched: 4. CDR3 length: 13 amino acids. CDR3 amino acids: CASSTGTDYEQYF. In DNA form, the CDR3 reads TGTGCCAGCTCAACCGGGACAGACTACGAGCAGTACTTC.

The CDR3 region has the DNA TGTGCCAGCTCACCGGTCCCCCCAGGGGGTAGCTATGGCTACACCTTC. This sequence encodes CASSPVPPGGSYGYTF. The gene calls are TRBV18 and TRBJ1-2, with 7 nucleotides matching TRBD1. From germline, CDR1 is KGHSH and CDR2 LQKENI. The V gene end was trimmed by 3 bases and the J gene end by 4 bases; junction bases not matched to a gene: 11. This CDR3 is built from 16 residues.

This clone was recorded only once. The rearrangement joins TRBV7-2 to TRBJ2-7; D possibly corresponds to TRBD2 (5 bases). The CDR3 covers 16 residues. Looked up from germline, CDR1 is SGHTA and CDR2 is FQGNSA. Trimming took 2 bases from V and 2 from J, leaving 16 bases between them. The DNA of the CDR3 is TGTGCCAGCAGCTTAACTAGTTCATCGGGCACCTACGAGCAGTACTTC. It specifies CASSLTSSSGTYEQYF.

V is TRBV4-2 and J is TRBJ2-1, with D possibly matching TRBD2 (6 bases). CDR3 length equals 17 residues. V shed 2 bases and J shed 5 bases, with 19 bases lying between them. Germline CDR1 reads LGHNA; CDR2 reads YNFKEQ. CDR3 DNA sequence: TGTGCCAGCAGCCAAACCATAGCGGATGGGGGGAACAATGAGCAGTTCTTC. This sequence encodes CASSQTIADGGNNEQFF.

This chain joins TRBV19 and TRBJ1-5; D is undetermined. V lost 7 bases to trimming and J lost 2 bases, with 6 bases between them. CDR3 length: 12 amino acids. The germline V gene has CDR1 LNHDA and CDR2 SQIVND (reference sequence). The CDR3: CASISGNQPQHF. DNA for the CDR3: TGTGCCAGTATATCGGGCAATCAGCCCCAGCATTTT.

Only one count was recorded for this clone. The CDR3 here is CASSQDLGTSGYTDTQYF. CDR3 DNA sequence: TGTGCCAGCAGCCAAGACCTTGGGACTAGCGGGTACACAGATACGCAGTATTTT. This rearrangement joins TRBV14 to TRBJ2-3, with 12 bases identical to TRBD2. With 0 bases clipped from V and 2 bases from J, the junction kept 6 bases outside the gene matches. Germline CDR1 is SGHDN and CDR2 is FVKESK. The CDR3 has 18 residues.

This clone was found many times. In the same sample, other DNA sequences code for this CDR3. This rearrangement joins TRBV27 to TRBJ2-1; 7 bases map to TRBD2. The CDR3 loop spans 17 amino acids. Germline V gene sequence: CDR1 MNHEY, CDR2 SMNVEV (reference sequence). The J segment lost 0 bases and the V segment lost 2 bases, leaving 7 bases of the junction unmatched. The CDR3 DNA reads TGTGCCAGCAGTTTAGGGGGAGGGCCGAGCTCCTACAATGAGCAGTTCTTC. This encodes CASSLGGGPSSYNEQFF.

The CDR3 spells CASSSMRGTNEKLFF. In DNA form, the CDR3 reads TGTGCCAGCAGTTCGATGCGGGGGACTAATGAAAAACTGTTTTTT. V and J are TRBV28 and TRBJ1-4; a weak D match, TRBD1 (5 bases). Trimming removed 4 bases from V and 2 bases from J, with 11 bases in between. CDR1 and CDR2 (germline): MDHEN, SYDVKM. The CDR3 has 15 residues.

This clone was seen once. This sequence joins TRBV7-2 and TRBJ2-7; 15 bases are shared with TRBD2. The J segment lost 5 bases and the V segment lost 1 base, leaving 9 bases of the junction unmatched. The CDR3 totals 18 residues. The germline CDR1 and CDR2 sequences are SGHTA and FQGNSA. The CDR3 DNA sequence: TGTGCCAGCAGCTTAGTGGGGGCCGGACTAGCGGGAGGGGACGAGCAGTACTTC. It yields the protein CASSLVGAGLAGGDEQYF.